This T cell receptor beta chain stems from a study of metastatic and nonmetastatic thyroid tumors. Overall study findings and caveats: It was reportedly found that TCR beta diversity was significantly higher in malignant thyroid tumors than in benign nodules, a difference seen in both blood and tumor samples.

Authors' methods: The distant-metastasis classifier for papillary thyroid cancer was built from CDR3 differences across clinicopathological groups. TCRdb re-analyzed the PCR reads through MiXCR. The V and J calls here are based on TCRdb, not the publication. Among under 55,000 clones, approximately 15% were seen once, and the ten largest hold 2.5% to 3%. Germline V gives CDR1 KGHSH, CDR2 LQKENI. The CDR3 runs 13 residues. V lost 3 bases, J lost 10 bases, and 13 bases lay in between. Before thyroid surgery, none of the patients had received any treatment. This clone was picked up many times. The antigen remains undetermined.

The specimen was blood. This TCR was sampled from a female donor with papillary thyroid cancer or a benign thyroid nodule (not recorded which). Some clones in this sample may be carry-over from other donors' samples. The chain has TRBV18 and TRBJ2-1; weak D call: TRBD2 (5 bases). DNA of the CDR3: TGTGCCAGCTCACCGGAGGAGAACTCCGAGCAGTTCTTC. This translates into CASSPEENSEQFF.